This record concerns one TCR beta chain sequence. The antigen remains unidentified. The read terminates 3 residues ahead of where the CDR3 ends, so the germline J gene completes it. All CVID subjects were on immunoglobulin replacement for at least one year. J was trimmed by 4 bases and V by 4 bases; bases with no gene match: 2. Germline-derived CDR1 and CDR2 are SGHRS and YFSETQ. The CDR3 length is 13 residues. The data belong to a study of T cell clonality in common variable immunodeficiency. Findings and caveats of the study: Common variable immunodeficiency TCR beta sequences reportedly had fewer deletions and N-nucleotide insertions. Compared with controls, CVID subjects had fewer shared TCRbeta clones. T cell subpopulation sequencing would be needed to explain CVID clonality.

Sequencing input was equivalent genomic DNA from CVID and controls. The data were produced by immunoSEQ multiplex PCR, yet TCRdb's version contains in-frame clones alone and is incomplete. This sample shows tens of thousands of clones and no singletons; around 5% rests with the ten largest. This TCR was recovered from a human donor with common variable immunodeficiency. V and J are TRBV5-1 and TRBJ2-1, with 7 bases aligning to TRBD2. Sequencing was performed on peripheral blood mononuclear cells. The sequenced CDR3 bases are TGCGCCAGCAGCGGGGGGGAGTACAATGAG. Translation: CASSGGEYNE. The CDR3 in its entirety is CASSGGEYNEQFF.